This T cell receptor (beta chain) originates from a study of post-analysis software for immune sequencing data. Study findings and constraints: Compared with controls, patients had more of 4 or 5 TRBV segments, including TRBV5-6, TRBV5-1 and TRBV20-1. When compared against controls, multiple sclerosis patients showed significantly lower normalized Chao1 diversity. Batch-mates among the samples co-clustered strongly by F measure.

cDNA libraries for TCR beta contained unique molecular identifiers. Input of roughly 1 to 11 million T cells yielded a few hundred thousand cDNA molecules. MiXCR, applied by TCRdb to the PCR reads, yields one record per CDR3 protein. This sample has about 820,000 distinct CDR3 sequences, with approximately 53% found just once. A few counts support this clonotype. The antigen remains undetermined. Germline CDR1 and CDR2: MGHDK and SYGVNS. CDR3 length: 16 amino acids. Trimming cost V 4 bases and J 3 bases, with 19 bases left between them. The origin of this receptor is a girl aged 5-17 years with multiple sclerosis. The material sequenced was blood. The V call is TRBV25-1, the J call TRBJ2-7, with D possibly being TRBD1 or TRBD2 (5 bases each). The CDR3 coding sequence is TGTGCCAGCAGTGGAGGGGAGTCGGGCCTCAACTACGAGCAGTACTTC. Protein product: CASSGGESGLNYEQYF.